This TCR beta chain stems from a study of T cells in Graves' hyperthyroidism and ophthalmopathy. Study details: At the time of initial diagnosis and before any treatment, peripheral blood was collected.

CDR3 length: 14 amino acids. Germline CDR1 is MGHRA and CDR2 is YSYEKL. Lactation, pregnancy, other autoimmune disease or uncontrolled infection led to exclusion of patients. As to this clonotype: One junction end disagrees with the germline gene, perhaps due to a read error.

The CDR3 regions of TCR beta were amplified from RNA transcripts. During a first-round RT-PCR of the TCR CDR3, the HTBI primer set was used. TCRdb reprocessed the multiplex PCR reads via MiXCR and lists one record per CDR3 protein. The sample consists of hundreds of thousands of distinct CDR3 sequences, 15% to 17% of them appearing once. The chain is built from TRBV4-1 and TRBJ1-4; 9 nucleotides match TRBD1. This clonotype was obtained from a woman between 18 and 29 years old with Graves' hyperthyroidism. The specimen sequenced was blood. As DNA, the CDR3 is TGCACCAGCACCCCGACAGGGGGTCATGAAAAACTGTTTTTT. As protein: CTSTPTGGHEKLFF.